This record concerns one T cell receptor (beta chain) sequence. The sample originates from a study of shared clonotypes between healthy human individuals. About the study: Three CD4 naive, three CD4 memory, two CD8 naive and one CD8 memory plate were used per donor.

Study processing details: Junction-only sequences without quality scores came from ImmunoSEQ, so filtering differed. Sequencing was performed with immunoSEQ multiplex PCR; in TCRdb, only in-frame clones are kept and a portion is missing. V and J calls and clone size are given by that table; D and trimming were obtained from the DNA. The profile shows roughly 1,000,000 clones, about four fifths of them singletons. Germline values: CDR1 SGHAT, CDR2 FQNNGV. Trimming stripped 3 bases from V and 8 bases from J, with 14 bases between. The CDR3 consists of 15 residues. The genes are TRBV11-2 and TRBJ1-6, with D uncertain. The material sequenced was memory CD4+ T cells from PBMCs. The subset is: CD45RA-negative fraction. The sequence was obtained from a young man in good health. Some clones in this sample may be carry-over from other donors' samples. The CDR3 loop reads CASSFTWGRDSPLHF. As DNA, the CDR3 is TGTGCCAGCAGCTTCACGTGGGGTAGGGATTCACCCCTCCACTTT.